This TCR beta chain is drawn from a study of blood T cells in healthy people across ages. Study-wide points: With naive T cell percentage, TCR beta diversity showed a strong correlation.

Then a second PCR, running about 6 to 11 cycles, was carried out with a sample-barcoded 5' primer and a J-beta primer mix. Template switching added a 12-random-nucleotide identifier to every cDNA molecule. TCRdb reanalysed the 5' RACE reads using MiXCR and keeps one entry per CDR3 protein. This table holds about 720,000 distinct CDR3 sequences, 22% found once. The CDR3 totals 16 residues. Germline loops: CDR1 SGHVS, CDR2 FNYEAQ. V gave up 3 bases and J gave up 2 bases; unmatched junction bases: 3. A remark on this clonotype: Its target is not known.

Input material: blood. The chain combines TRBV7-6 with TRBJ2-7, with 14 bases that match TRBD2. The source is a man aged 70 or older in good health. The CDR3 DNA reads TGTGCCAGCAGCTTGGGACTAGCGGGGGAGACCTACGAGCAGTACTTC. As protein: CASSLGLAGETYEQYF. The entire variable domain, with the rest obtained from reference TRBV7-6 and TRBJ2-7, is as follows: GAGVSQSPRYKVTKRGQDVALRCDPISGHVSLYWYRQALGQGPEFLTYFNYEAQQDKSGLPNDRFSAERPEGSISTLTIQRTEQRDSAMYRCASSLGLAGETYEQYFGPGTRLTVT.